The next 31 T cell receptor beta chains were all read from a single sample in a study of T cell repertoires in cytomegalovirus infection. No antigen is known for these receptors. MiXCR, run by TCRdb on the reads, gives a single entry per CDR3 protein. The sample carries 750,000 to 900,000 distinct CDR3 sequences, just under 30% recorded once. The sample consisted of cultured CD8+ T cells from PBMCs, taken from culture after CMV antigen stimulation. All receptors come from a human donor in good health (CMV status not recorded). Some clones in this sample may be carry-over from other donors' samples.

In nucleotides, the CDR3 is TGCAGTGCTAGCCAGCCAGGGGTCCCTGAAGCTTTCTTT. Translated, it gives CSASQPGVPEAFF. This rearrangement joins TRBV20-1 to TRBJ1-1; D is perhaps TRBD1 (6 bases). Germline lookup yields CDR1 DFQATT and CDR2 SNEGSKA (reference sequence). This CDR3 comprises 13 residues. V lost 3 bases and J lost 6, with 14 bases in between.

The rearrangement links TRBV20-1 to TRBJ2-2, with D unresolved. CDR3 length equals 14 residues. Trimming stripped 3 bases from V and 1 base from J, with 9 bases between. Germline-derived CDR1 and CDR2 are DFQATT and SNEGSKA (reference sequence). CDR3 protein: CSARDQRNTGELFF. The CDR3, as DNA: TGCAGTGCTAGGGACCAACGGAACACCGGGGAGCTGTTTTTT.

Only a few counts were recorded for this clonotype. The chain's CDR3 is CASRPLAGGWETQYF. CDR3 nucleotide sequence: TGTGCCAGCAGGCCCCTAGCGGGGGGCTGGGAGACCCAGTACTTC. This rearrangement joins TRBV7-2 to TRBJ2-5; 11 bases line up with TRBD2. Looked up from germline, CDR1 is SGHTA and CDR2 is FQGNSA. J lost 5 bases, V lost 6 bases, and 8 bases had no gene match. This CDR3 is 15 amino acids long.

The rearrangement joins TRBV28 to TRBJ1-2; 10 bases line up with TRBD1. Germline-derived CDR1 and CDR2 are MDHEN and SYDVKM. V was pared by 5 bases and J by 3 bases, with 6 bases of the junction left unmatched. The CDR3 spans 15 residues. The CDR3 nucleotides are TGTGCCAGCAGTACCCGGGACAGGGGATACTATGGCTACACCTTC. It codes for CASSTRDRGYYGYTF.

The genes are TRBV18 and TRBJ1-4; no clear D. The germline V gene encodes CDR1 KGHSH and CDR2 LQKENI. The V and J ends lost 6 bases and 4 bases respectively, with 12 bases between them. This CDR3 has 14 residues. This CDR3 reads CASSLYGDNEKLFF. The DNA of the CDR3 is TGTGCCAGCTCTCTCTACGGGGATAATGAAAAACTGTTTTTT.

This clonotype has ten or more counts. This rearrangement joins TRBV7-3 to TRBJ2-3; TRBD2 is a possible D gene (7 bases). The V end lost 2 bases, the J end lost 4 bases, and 13 bases lay between the germline ends. The germline V gene has CDR1 SGHTA and CDR2 FQGTGA. The CDR3 sequence is 15 residues long. CDR3: CASSLRGGAADTQYF. CDR3 in DNA: TGTGCCAGCAGCTTACGCGGGGGCGCCGCAGATACGCAGTATTTT.

CDR3 amino acids: CASSVGGLSKQYF. The CDR3 bases are TGTGCCAGCAGTGTAGGCGGACTCTCCAAGCAGTACTTC. The chain joins TRBV2 to TRBJ2-7; possible D gene TRBD2, 5 bases. Germline CDR1 is SNHLY and CDR2 is FYNNEI. The CDR3 is 13 amino acids. Trimming removed 4 bases from V and 8 bases from J, with 15 bases in between.

The V gene is TRBV12-3 or TRBV12-4, the J gene TRBJ1-1; D unclear. Trimming removed 3 bases at V and 1 base at J, with 6 bases between. This CDR3 has 13 amino acids. The CDR3 spells CASSFLENTEAFF. For the CDR3, the DNA is TGTGCCAGCAGTTTCCTGGAGAACACTGAAGCTTTCTTT.

The genes are TRBV4-3 and TRBJ1-5; D unclear. The CDR3 contains 14 residues. In germline, CDR1 is LGHNA, CDR2 YSLEER. Trimming took off 0 bases at V and 7 bases at J, with 10 bases between the two ends. CDR3 bases: TGCGCCAGCAGCCAAGAGGTAGGGCGGCAGCCCCAGCATTTT. Translated, it gives CASSQEVGRQPQHF.

The CDR3 protein is CASSFTPRGVNTEAFF. The CDR3 DNA reads as TGTGCCAGCAGCTTCACCCCCAGGGGGGTTAACACTGAAGCTTTCTTT. The gene calls are TRBV11-2 and TRBJ1-1; TRBD1 aligns across 7 bases. V was clipped by 3 bases and J by 2 bases; unmatched bases: 9. The germline V gene encodes CDR1 SGHAT and CDR2 FQNNGV. This CDR3 has 16 amino acids.

The chain carries TRBV12-3 or TRBV12-4 and TRBJ1-1; D not resolved. V was pared by 11 bases and J by 5 bases, with 27 bases between. CDR3 length: 16 amino acids. The CDR3 nucleotides are TGTGCCCAGTCGCCGGGCCCCCCCGGTTCGGGTACTGAAGCTTTCTTT. Protein product: CAQSPGPPGSGTEAFF.

This clonotype was seen only a few times. The chain couples TRBV7-9 to TRBJ2-7; possibly TRBD1 for D (5 bases). Looked up from germline, CDR1 is SEHNR and CDR2 is FQNEAQ (reference sequence). With 1 base removed from V and 6 bases from J, the gap between germline ends came to 13 bases. There are 14 residues in the CDR3. The CDR3 is CASSLESAGSEQYF. CDR3 DNA: TGTGCCAGCAGCTTAGAGTCCGCAGGGTCCGAGCAGTACTTC.

V is TRBV15 and J is TRBJ1-5, with D possibly matching TRBD1 (6 bases). CDR3 length: 15 residues. Trimming cost V 5 bases and J 7 bases, with 18 bases left between them. CDR1 is LNHNV, CDR2 YYDKDF, per germline (reference sequence). In DNA, the CDR3 is TGTGCCACCAGCTCCTCATGGGGGGGCGTACAGCCCCAGCATTTT. Translated, it gives CATSSSWGGVQPQHF.

This clonotype was seen a few times. The chain has TRBV7-9 and TRBJ1-4, with 9 bases matching TRBD1. V shed 5 bases, J shed 3 bases, and the junction held 10 bases outside the gene matches. Germline CDR1 and CDR2: SEHNR and FQNEAQ (reference sequence). This CDR3 comprises 17 residues. The CDR3 sequence is CASSPGTGLKSNEKLFF. DNA for the CDR3: TGTGCCAGCAGCCCGGGGACAGGGCTTAAGTCTAATGAAAAACTGTTTTTT.

V gene TRBV28 combines with J gene TRBJ1-5; D unresolved. The CDR3 covers 15 residues. V was shortened by 2 bases and J by 0 bases, with 8 bases between the two germline ends. From germline, CDR1 is MDHEN and CDR2 SYDVKM. CDR3: CASSLRITSNQPQHF. For the CDR3, the DNA is TGTGCCAGCAGTTTACGGATTACTAGCAATCAGCCCCAGCATTTT.

This clonotype was recorded many times. CDR3 amino acids: CASSFNRGRTEAFF. The CDR3 DNA sequence: TGTGCCAGCAGCTTTAACCGGGGAAGGACTGAAGCTTTCTTT. J is TRBJ1-1 and V is TRBV11-1, with no clear D. Germline CDR1 and CDR2: SGHAT and FQDESV (reference sequence). The V and J ends lost 3 bases and 5 bases respectively, with 13 bases between them. The CDR3 consists of 14 residues.

A few counts support this clonotype. The gene calls are TRBV5-5 and TRBJ2-5; 7 bases are shared with TRBD1. The trim removed 10 bases at V and 1 base at J, leaving 10 bases unmatched. The CDR3 totals 14 residues. Per the germline V gene, CDR1 is SGHKS and CDR2 is YYEKEE (reference sequence). In DNA, the CDR3 is TGTGCCGGCTCTTACCGGGACAGCCAAGAGACCCAGTACTTC. Protein product: CAGSYRDSQETQYF.

This clonotype was observed a handful of times. The V call is TRBV10-3, the J call TRBJ2-2, with 8 bases aligning to TRBD1. Germline values: CDR1 ENHRY, CDR2 SYGVKD. The CDR3 is 14 amino acids. Germline trimming cut 4 bases from V and 5 bases from J; bases unmatched to any gene: 3. The CDR3: CAISVTGETGELFF. In nucleotides, the CDR3 is TGTGCCATCAGTGTGACAGGGGAGACCGGGGAGCTGTTTTTT.

A few counts support this clonotype. The CDR3 DNA sequence: TGTGCCAGCAGAAACGAGGGGGCGCGGGGCTACACCTTC. It is translated as CASRNEGARGYTF. The rearrangement joins TRBV6-1 to TRBJ1-2, with 7 nucleotides matching TRBD1. The length of the CDR3 is 13 residues. The ends lost 6 bases at V and 8 bases at J; junction bases unmatched: 9. Looked up from germline, CDR1 is MNHNS and CDR2 is SASEGT.

This clonotype showed up just a few times. The rearrangement joins TRBV6-2 or TRBV6-3 to TRBJ1-1; 7 positions agree with TRBD1. The CDR3 totals 14 residues. V was pared by 6 bases and J by 0 bases, with 4 bases of the junction left unmatched. In germline, CDR1 is MNHEY, CDR2 SVGEGT. Here the CDR3 DNA reads TGTGCCAGCAGGACTACAGGGGTGAACACTGAAGCTTTCTTT. Translating it yields CASRTTGVNTEAFF.

This clonotype was counted only a few times. This rearrangement joins TRBV2 to TRBJ2-1; no clear D. Trimming shortened V by 7 bases and J by 5 bases, and 9 bases separated the two germline ends. The CDR3 covers 12 residues. From germline, CDR1 is SNHLY and CDR2 FYNNEI. The CDR3 coding sequence is TGTGCCAGCATACAAGTAAACAATGAGCAGTTCTTC. It encodes CASIQVNNEQFF.

The chain uses TRBV10-2 and TRBJ2-1, with D possibly TRBD1 on 5 matching bases. CDR3 length: 15 amino acids. Germline-derived CDR1 and CDR2 are WSHSY and SAAADI. V lost 4 bases, J lost 8 bases, and 18 bases lay in between. The CDR3 sequence: CASSVGDGLQDEQFF. Here the CDR3 DNA reads TGCGCCAGCAGTGTAGGGGATGGCCTTCAGGATGAGCAGTTCTTC.

The chain recombines TRBV3-1 with TRBJ1-1; no clear D. The V gene lost 7 bases and the J gene lost 1 base, with 7 bases spanning the gap. The length of the CDR3 is 12 residues. CDR1 and CDR2 (germline): LGHDT, YNNKEL (reference sequence). CDR3 residues: CASTLRNTEAFF. CDR3 DNA: TGTGCCAGCACCCTGAGGAACACTGAAGCTTTCTTT.

The chain joins TRBV19 to TRBJ1-1; D not certain. V was trimmed by 6 bases and J by 6 bases, leaving 14 bases between them. This CDR3 spans 13 amino acids. Germline-derived CDR1 and CDR2 are LNHDA and SQIVND (reference sequence). CDR3 nucleotide sequence: TGTGCCAGTAGCACCGGAGGGAGAGCTGAAGCTTTCTTT. It specifies CASSTGGRAEAFF.

The chain uses TRBV19 and TRBJ2-2, with 7 positions matching TRBD2. The junction had 11 bases not matched to a gene; V was cut back by 6 bases and J by 1 base. This CDR3 is built from 17 residues. In germline, CDR1 is LNHDA, CDR2 SQIVND (reference sequence). CDR3 loop: CASSRWAGVRNTGELFF. The CDR3 region has the DNA TGTGCCAGTAGCCGGTGGGCGGGGGTAAGGAACACCGGGGAGCTGTTTTTT.

This clonotype was seen a handful of times. CDR3 DNA: TGTGCCAGCAGCCATCGACAGGGGACCATCCAAGAGACCCAGTACTTC. This encodes CASSHRQGTIQETQYF. The rearrangement uses TRBV7-6 and TRBJ2-5; 8 nucleotides match TRBD1. CDR1 is SGHVS, CDR2 FNYEAQ, per germline. CDR3 length equals 16 residues. The J segment lost 1 base and the V segment lost 5 bases, leaving 9 bases of the junction unmatched.

This clonotype came up many times. V usage is TRBV7-2 and J usage is TRBJ1-2, with D unresolved. The V gene lost 5 bases and the J gene lost 1 base, with 20 bases spanning the gap. The germline V gene encodes CDR1 SGHTA and CDR2 FQGNSA. This CDR3 spans 17 amino acids. The CDR3 sequence is CASSTITTQISNYGYTF. Written as DNA, the CDR3 is TGTGCCAGCAGCACCATAACCACACAGATTAGTAACTATGGCTACACCTTC.

This clonotype was observed a handful of times. The CDR3 sequence: CAISGWGIQETQYF. DNA of the CDR3: TGTGCCATCAGTGGCTGGGGGATCCAAGAGACCCAGTACTTC. The chain uses TRBV10-3 and TRBJ2-5; the D call may be TRBD1 or TRBD2 (5 bases each). CDR1 is ENHRY, CDR2 SYGVKD, per germline. The CDR3 covers 14 residues. V was shortened by 4 bases and J by 1 base, with 10 bases between the two germline ends.

This clonotype was picked up a small number of times. The rearrangement uses TRBV12-3 or TRBV12-4 and TRBJ2-7; D perhaps matches TRBD2 (6 bases). With 1 base removed from V and 2 bases from J, the gap between germline ends came to 9 bases. This CDR3 is 14 amino acids long. CDR3 protein: CASSLEAGPYEQYF. The DNA of the CDR3 is TGTGCCAGCAGTTTAGAGGCGGGGCCCTACGAGCAGTACTTC.

The rearrangement links TRBV4-2 to TRBJ2-3; 13 positions match TRBD2. The junction had 6 bases not matched to a gene; V was cut back by 5 bases and J by 1 base. CDR1 LGHNA and CDR2 YNFKEQ come from the germline V gene. The CDR3 sequence is 17 residues long. This CDR3 is CASSKRTSGGRTDTQYF. CDR3 sequence (DNA): TGTGCCAGCAGCAAACGGACTAGCGGGGGCCGCACAGATACGCAGTATTTT.

In its sample, this clonotype was seen a few times. This rearrangement joins TRBV6-6 to TRBJ1-2, with TRBD1 as a possible D gene (5 bases). Trimming removed 1 base at V and 5 bases at J, with 20 bases between. CDR1 is MNHNY, CDR2 SVGAGI, per germline (reference sequence). There are 17 residues in the CDR3. The CDR3, as DNA: TGTGCCAGCAGTTACTTTGGGGAAACGGGGCCAGGGTATGGCTACACCTTC. Protein sequence: CASSYFGETGPGYGYTF.